The clone carrying this TCR beta chain has a handful of counts. The antigen is unknown. Each of the donors had roughly 9.4 milliliters of peripheral blood drawn into EDTA-treated Vacutainer tubes. This sample is drawn from a study of blood T cells in healthy people across ages. Trimming took off 3 bases at V and 3 bases at J, with 7 bases between the two ends. The CDR3 spans 12 residues. Germline assignment: CDR1 SGHRS and CDR2 YFSETQ. The use of a sample-barcoded 5' primer and a J-beta primer mix characterized a second PCR of roughly 7 to 11 cycles. Carrying 12 random nucleotides, a template-switch adaptor labeled each individual cDNA molecule. TCRdb re-called the 5' RACE reads through MiXCR, storing one row per CDR3 protein. The sample lists fewer than 750,000 distinct CDR3 sequences; roughly half were seen once. Study-level findings and limits: Fewer expanded clones and more diversity marked long-lived versus aged donors.

The genes are TRBV5-1 and TRBJ2-7; the D is unclear. This receptor was taken from an elderly woman in good health. What was sequenced was blood. CDR3 bases: TGCGCCAGCAGCTCACCCAACTACGAGCAGTACTTC. This translates into CASSSPNYEQYF.